Following are 30 T cell receptor beta chains from one sample sequenced in a study of PD-1 blockade in classical Hodgkin lymphoma. TCRdb's copy holds only in-frame clones and misses some; the assay was immunoSEQ multiplex PCR. The data show about 11,000 clones, over 70% seen once. Each patient's relapse followed autologous stem cell transplantation, and brentuximab vedotin exposure varied. Sequenced material: peripheral blood mononuclear cells (PBMCs), taken before the second cycle of nivolumab. The receptor set was obtained from a human donor with classical Hodgkin lymphoma.

V and J are TRBV5-1 and TRBJ2-1; the D gene is possibly TRBD2 (5 bases). This CDR3 contains 15 residues. V shed 0 bases and J shed 3 bases, with 10 bases lying between them. Germline CDR1 reads SGHRS; CDR2 reads YFSETQ. CDR3 in DNA: TGCGCCAGCAGCTTGGAGCGGCCCAACTACAATGAGCAGTTCTTC. Amino acids: CASSLERPNYNEQFF. Full variable domain (remainder filled in from reference TRBV5-1 and TRBJ2-1): KAGVTQTPRYLIKTRGQQVTLSCSPISGHRSVSWYQQTPGQGLQFLFEYFSETQRNKGNFPGRFSGRQFSNSRSEMNVSTLELGDSALYLCASSLERPNYNEQFFGPGTRLTVL.

The chain joins TRBV6-6 to TRBJ2-7; maybe TRBD1 (5 bases). Germline CDR1 is MNHNY and CDR2 is SVGAGI (reference sequence). The V end lost 2 bases, the J end lost 12 bases, and 17 bases lay between the germline ends. The CDR3 contains 13 residues. The CDR3 DNA is TGTGCCAGCAGTTACGGACACAAAATCCCCCCGTACTTC. This gives the protein CASSYGHKIPPYF.

V usage is TRBV21-1 and J usage is TRBJ1-1; the table calls TRBD1, which could not be checked here. TRBV21-1 counts as a pseudogene. The CDR3 runs 15 residues. CDR3 nucleotides: TGTGCCAGCAGCAAAGCCCGCGACAGGGGGCCTGAAGCTTTCTTT. Protein: CASSKARDRGPEAFF.

V and J are TRBV5-4 and TRBJ1-4, with unresolved D. Trimming removed 0 bases at V and 3 bases at J, with 15 bases between. From germline, CDR1 is SGHNT and CDR2 YYREEE (reference sequence). The CDR3 sequence is 17 residues long. The CDR3 here is CASSLVGRGKSNEKLFF. In DNA form, the CDR3 reads TGTGCCAGCAGCTTGGTCGGGCGCGGGAAGTCTAATGAAAAACTGTTTTTT.

This chain links TRBV5-1 with TRBJ1-1; tentatively, D is TRBD1 (5 bases). The CDR3 has 17 residues. V dropped 2 bases and J dropped 4 bases, with 21 bases sitting between them. CDR1 and CDR2 from the germline V gene are SGHRS and YFSETQ. CDR3 loop: CASSFGGATLVGTEAFF. Here the CDR3 DNA reads TGCGCCAGCAGCTTTGGAGGGGCCACGCTGGTGGGCACTGAAGCTTTCTTT.

The CDR3 spells CASSVKSQAYNEQFF. As DNA, the CDR3 is TGTGCCAGCAGCGTAAAGTCGCAGGCCTACAATGAGCAGTTCTTC. This rearrangement joins TRBV9 to TRBJ2-1, with unresolved D. Between the trimmed V and J ends, which lost 1 base and 2 bases, there was a span of 10 bases. The CDR3 is 15 amino acids. Germline V gene lookup returns CDR1 SGDLS and CDR2 YYNGEE.

The V and J genes are TRBV5-1 and TRBJ2-5; tentatively, D is TRBD2 (6 bases). This CDR3 comprises 14 residues. The germline V gene has CDR1 SGHRS and CDR2 YFSETQ. Trimming removed 4 bases at V and 3 bases at J, with 13 bases between. The CDR3 is CASSPAGTEETQYF. CDR3 nucleotides: TGCGCCAGCAGCCCCGCGGGGACGGAAGAGACCCAGTACTTC.

The V call is TRBV5-1, the J call TRBJ2-7; perhaps TRBD2 as D (5 bases). The CDR3 totals 14 residues. Trimming left V 0 bases short and J 0 bases short, with 7 bases between. Germline CDR1 is SGHRS and CDR2 is YFSETQ. CDR3 nucleotides: TGCGCCAGCAGCTTGGAGGCGGGCTCCTACGAGCAGTACTTC. Translation: CASSLEAGSYEQYF.

This sequence joins TRBV9 and TRBJ2-7; no definite D call. This CDR3 has 14 amino acids. CDR1 and CDR2 (germline): SGDLS, YYNGEE. V dropped 0 bases and J dropped 3 bases, with 10 bases sitting between them. The CDR3 is CASSVAPDRYEQYF. CDR3 bases: TGTGCCAGCAGCGTAGCCCCGGACCGCTACGAGCAGTACTTC. The full variable domain, in which reference TRBV9 and TRBJ2-7 provide the parts outside the CDR3, is DSGVTQTPKHLITATGQRVTLRCSPRSGDLSVYWYQQSLDQGLQFLIQYYNGEERAKGNILERFSAQQFPDLHSELNLSSLELGDSALYFCASSVAPDRYEQYFGPGTRLTVT.

This chain connects TRBV7-6 to TRBJ2-7; 12 bases map to TRBD2. CDR1 SGHVS and CDR2 FNYEAQ come from the germline V gene. This CDR3 comprises 16 residues. V shed 5 bases and J 5 bases; nucleotides not matched to a gene: 10. CDR3 nucleotides: TGTGCCAGCAGCCCGGATACTAGCGGGAGGAAAAACGAGCAGTACTTC. Translated, it gives CASSPDTSGRKNEQYF.

The rearrangement uses TRBV5-1 and TRBJ1-4, with D possibly matching TRBD1 (6 bases). This CDR3 contains 16 residues. The germline V gene encodes CDR1 SGHRS and CDR2 YFSETQ. Deletions cut 4 bases from V and 4 bases from J, with 17 bases between. CDR3 amino acids: CASSLSQTGFNEKLFF. CDR3 sequence (DNA): TGCGCCAGCAGCCTATCCCAGACAGGCTTTAATGAAAAACTGTTTTTT.

The gene calls are TRBV5-1 and TRBJ1-2, with unresolved D. V dropped 2 bases and J dropped 0 bases, with 11 bases sitting between them. The germline CDR1 and CDR2 sequences are SGHRS and YFSETQ. The CDR3 totals 15 residues. CDR3 coding DNA: TGCGCCAGCAGCTTCGACGGGCTCACTAACTATGGCTACACCTTC. It encodes CASSFDGLTNYGYTF.

The gene calls are TRBV9 and TRBJ2-7; D gene uncertain. CDR1 and CDR2 (germline): SGDLS, YYNGEE. The CDR3 is made up of 14 amino acids. V was pared by 0 bases and J by 1 base, with 8 bases between. Written as DNA, the CDR3 is TGTGCCAGCAGCGTAGGGGTGGGGTCCTACGAGCAGTACTTC. Translation: CASSVGVGSYEQYF.

V usage is TRBV18 and J usage is TRBJ2-1; 8 nucleotides line up with TRBD2. CDR1 and CDR2 (germline): KGHSH, LQKENI. The junction had 12 bases not matched to a gene; V was cut back by 2 bases and J by 0 bases. The CDR3 is 19 amino acids. The CDR3 spells CASSPRPSGSISSYNEQFF. DNA for the CDR3: TGTGCCAGCTCACCAAGACCTAGCGGGTCGATTAGCTCCTACAATGAGCAGTTCTTC.

This rearrangement joins TRBV2 to TRBJ1-2; possible D gene TRBD1, 6 bases. Looked up from germline, CDR1 is SNHLY and CDR2 is FYNNEI. This CDR3 has 14 residues. Trimming took 1 base from V and 8 from J, leaving 14 bases between them. The CDR3 sequence is CASSEGNRARGYTF. The CDR3 coding sequence is TGTGCCAGCAGTGAAGGGAACAGGGCAAGGGGCTACACCTTC.

The chain couples TRBV6-4 to TRBJ1-1, with 8 bases that match TRBD1. This CDR3 has 17 amino acids. Germline V gives CDR1 MRHNA, CDR2 SNTAGT. J was trimmed by 5 bases and V by 8 bases; bases with no gene match: 19. Here the CDR3 reads CASGSAGRGLVGTEAFF. CDR3 sequence (DNA): TGTGCCAGCGGTTCCGCCGGCAGGGGGCTTGTCGGGACTGAAGCTTTCTTT.

The chain joins TRBV6-6 to TRBJ1-5; TRBD1 might be the D (5 bases). V was clipped by 4 bases and J by 1 base, with 11 bases between them. The CDR3 contains 15 residues. The germline gives CDR1 MNHNY, CDR2 SVGAGI (reference sequence). The DNA for the CDR3 is TGTGCCAGCAGTTTGGGGGACCCCAGCAATCAGCCCCAGCATTTT. This translates into CASSLGDPSNQPQHF.

The rearrangement links TRBV6-6 to TRBJ1-1; D uncertain. CDR1 and CDR2 from the germline V gene are MNHNY and SVGAGI (reference sequence). V shed 0 bases and J shed 6 bases, with 5 bases lying between them. This CDR3 comprises 12 residues. In nucleotides, the CDR3 is TGTGCCAGCAGTTACTCTTTATCTGAAGCTTTCTTT. Protein: CASSYSLSEAFF.

The rearrangement joins TRBV2 to TRBJ2-2; D is unclear. Trimming stripped 3 bases from V and 5 bases from J, with 10 bases between. Germline lookup yields CDR1 SNHLY and CDR2 FYNNEI. The CDR3 runs 14 residues. The CDR3 here is CASSEDGKTGELFF. The CDR3 DNA is TGTGCCAGCAGTGAGGATGGAAAGACCGGGGAGCTGTTTTTT.

The V gene is TRBV9, the J gene TRBJ2-1; D remains unclear. The germline gives CDR1 SGDLS, CDR2 YYNGEE. Trimming took off 0 bases at V and 4 bases at J, with 2 bases between the two ends. The length of the CDR3 is 12 residues. CDR3 nucleotides: TGTGCCAGCAGCGTAGGGTACAATGAGCAGTTCTTC. This gives the protein CASSVGYNEQFF.

The chain has TRBV30 and TRBJ1-6, with D possibly being TRBD1 (5 bases). The germline CDR1 and CDR2 sequences are GTSNPN and SVGIG (reference sequence). The CDR3 runs 13 residues. The ends were cut back, 6 bases at V and 4 bases at J, with 10 bases in the middle. CDR3 bases: TGTGCCTGCCGAGGGGAGTATAATTCACCCCTCCACTTT. This codes for CACRGEYNSPLHF. The full variable domain, rest sourced from reference TRBV30 and TRBJ1-6, is SQTIHQWPATLVQPVGSPLSLECTVEGTSNPNLYWYRQAAGRGLQLLFYSVGIGQISSEVPQNLSASRPQDRQFILSSKKLLLSDSGFYLCACRGEYNSPLHFGNGTRLTVT.

The J gene is TRBJ2-7, the V gene TRBV7-8, with D possibly being TRBD1 or TRBD2 (5 bases each). Between the trimmed V and J ends, which lost 0 bases and 2 bases, there was a span of 17 bases. The CDR3 runs to 17 residues. In germline, CDR1 is SGHVS, CDR2 FQNEAQ. The CDR3 region has the DNA TGTGCCAGCAGCTTAGCTCTCCGGGGCGCCCTTCCCTACGAGCAGTACTTC. Its translation is CASSLALRGALPYEQYF.

The rearrangement links TRBV28 to TRBJ2-7, with a weak D call TRBD1 (6 bases). Germline values: CDR1 MDHEN, CDR2 SYDVKM. This CDR3 is built from 14 residues. The V end was cut by 5 bases, the J end by 2 bases, with 13 bases between. The CDR3 protein is CASSLQGPTYEQYF. The CDR3, as DNA: TGTGCCAGCAGTCTACAGGGACCAACCTACGAGCAGTACTTC.

The chain is built from TRBV21-1 and TRBJ2-7; the DNA was not compared with TRBD1, the D call given in the table. TRBV21-1 has pseudogene status. This CDR3 contains 15 residues. This CDR3 is CASSKEGGNSYEQYF. CDR3 sequence (DNA): TGTGCCAGCAGCAAAGAAGGGGGCAATTCCTACGAGCAGTACTTC.

V and J are TRBV5-1 and TRBJ1-3; no definite D call. Germline values: CDR1 SGHRS, CDR2 YFSETQ. The V end lost 3 bases, the J end lost 3 bases, and 16 bases lay between the germline ends. The CDR3 sequence is 16 residues long. The CDR3 loop reads CASSSGRSAGGNTIYF. In DNA, the CDR3 is TGCGCCAGCAGCTCAGGACGATCGGCTGGTGGAAACACCATATATTTT.

The chain has TRBV7-6 and TRBJ2-1; 11 nucleotides align to TRBD2. CDR1 and CDR2 (germline): SGHVS, FNYEAQ. This CDR3 is 15 amino acids long. With 5 bases clipped from V and 9 bases from J, the junction kept 9 bases outside the gene matches. CDR3: CASSPITSGRAEQFF. The CDR3 DNA reads TGTGCCAGCAGCCCAATAACTAGCGGGAGAGCTGAGCAGTTCTTC.

This chain links TRBV7-2 with TRBJ1-2, with D maybe TRBD1 (5 bases). Per the germline V gene, CDR1 is SGHTA and CDR2 is FQGNSA. V was shortened by 3 bases and J by 8 bases, with 16 bases between the two germline ends. The CDR3 is 14 amino acids. Here the CDR3 reads CASSFGRQGLGYTF. CDR3 in DNA: TGTGCCAGCAGCTTTGGGAGGCAGGGTCTCGGCTACACCTTC.

A word on this clone: One end of the junction varies from germline; a read error may be responsible. This chain uses TRBV19 with TRBJ1-2; weak D call: TRBD1 (6 bases). In germline, CDR1 is LNHDA, CDR2 SQIVND (reference sequence). This CDR3 is 13 amino acids long. The CDR3 loop reads CASLKWGGDGYIF. DNA of the CDR3: TGTGCCAGTCTAAAGTGGGGGGGCGATGGCTACATCTTC.

In this sample, this clone turned up once. The chain joins TRBV9 to TRBJ1-2; D gene uncertain. The CDR3 runs 11 residues. CDR1 and CDR2 from the germline V gene are SGDLS and YYNGEE. V lost 4 bases, J lost 0 bases, and 1 base lay in between. CDR3 nucleotide sequence: TGTGCCAGCAGCTCTAACTATGGCTACACCTTC. Its protein product is CASSSNYGYTF.

The chain recombines TRBV10-1 with TRBJ2-6, with D possibly matching TRBD1 (5 bases). The CDR3 runs to 15 residues. Per the germline V gene, CDR1 is WNHNN and CDR2 is SYGVQD (reference sequence). Trimming removed 5 bases from V and 3 bases from J, with 11 bases in between. CDR3: CASSPTGSGANVLTF. DNA for the CDR3: TGCGCCAGCAGTCCAACAGGCAGTGGGGCCAACGTCCTGACTTTC.